What follows describes a single TCR beta chain. Its antigen is still unknown. These data are taken from a study of cytomegalovirus exposure and HLA in healthy donors. Study results and caveats: Many donors shared some public TCRs, even though most TCR sequences were rare. That first-cohort TCR clusters tended to co-occur in the 90 to 150 validation repertoires was found in a later analysis. Using the classifier, cytomegalovirus status was reportedly diagnosed with high specificity and sensitivity. In vitro work confirmed that three CMV-associated chains recognize CMV antigens.

The CDR3 contains 18 residues. V lost 6 bases to trimming and J lost 6 bases; unmatched junction nucleotides: 21. Germline-derived CDR1 and CDR2 are MDHEN and SYDVKM. TCRdb's copy holds only in-frame clones and misses some; the assay was immunoSEQ multiplex PCR. The sample contains 100,000 to 150,000 clones, around 90% of which appear only once. This chain connects TRBV28 to TRBJ2-7; 9 bases agree with TRBD1. This receptor was taken from a woman aged 18-30 years in good health and CMV-seronegative. Material: PBMCs. The CDR3 protein is CASRPRTGDAGWGREQYF. CDR3 nucleotide sequence: TGTGCCAGCAGGCCTAGGACAGGGGACGCAGGGTGGGGGCGCGAGCAGTACTTC.